The 18 T cell receptor beta chains below all came from one sample that was sequenced in a study of breast tumors, draining lymph nodes, adjacent tissues. Each CDR3 protein is one row after TCRdb ran MiXCR on the multiplex PCR reads. The sample has about 94,000 distinct CDR3 sequences, about 27% seen once. Breast cancer patients provided tissue from their axillary draining lymph nodes. The sample was axillary lymph node tissue. The receptors were gathered from a female donor with breast cancer. Some clones in this sample may be carry-over from other donors' samples.

This clonotype came up once. A much bigger clone sits one base away, suggesting this may be a read error. The chain uses TRBV6-2 or TRBV6-3 and TRBJ2-7; TRBD1 aligns across 7 bases. CDR1 is MNHEY, CDR2 SVGEGT, per germline. CDR3 length: 17 amino acids. The CDR3 DNA reads TGTGCCAGCAGTCACTCGTACGGGACAGAGGGGCACTACGAGCAGTACTTC. Translated, it gives CASSHSYGTEGHYEQYF.

The chain is built from TRBV19 and TRBJ2-7, with TRBD2 matching 10 bases. V shed 3 bases and J 4 bases; nucleotides not matched to a gene: 3. CDR3 length equals 14 residues. Looked up from germline, CDR1 is LNHDA and CDR2 is SQIVND (reference sequence). CDR3 in DNA: TGTGCCAGTAGTATTGCTAGCGGGAGTTACGAGCAGTACTTC. It specifies CASSIASGSYEQYF.

This clonotype was counted ten times or more. This chain links TRBV29-1 with TRBJ2-2; TRBD2 is a possible D gene (5 bases). The V end lost 3 bases, the J end lost 4 bases, and 9 bases lay between the germline ends. In germline, CDR1 is SQVTM, CDR2 ANQGSEA. This CDR3 comprises 13 residues. The CDR3 DNA reads as TGCAGCGTTGACCTAGCAGGCACCGGGGAGCTGTTTTTT. Its translation is CSVDLAGTGELFF.

This clonotype has just a few counts. Possible read error: a much larger clone is one base away. The chain joins TRBV5-4 to TRBJ2-3; 10 bases are shared with TRBD1. Germline CDR1 reads SGHNT; CDR2 reads YYREEE (reference sequence). The CDR3 totals 15 residues. V was pared by 6 bases and J by 1 base, with 5 bases of the junction left unmatched. CDR3 sequence: CASTTGGAGTDTQYF. The CDR3 DNA follows: TGTGCCAGCACGACAGGGGGCGCTGGCACAGATACGCAGTATTTT.

This clonotype appeared many times. The rearrangement uses TRBV19 and TRBJ2-5; D ambiguous. Germline V lookup: CDR1 LNHDA, CDR2 SQIVND (reference sequence). Trimming shortened V by 5 bases and J by 5 bases, and 15 bases separated the two germline ends. The CDR3 is made up of 14 amino acids. CDR3 loop: CASSHTAVGETQYF. The CDR3 DNA sequence: TGTGCCAGTAGTCATACGGCTGTGGGGGAGACCCAGTACTTC.

In this sample, this clonotype turned up many times. This chain uses TRBV6-5 with TRBJ2-3; 8 nucleotides match TRBD1. The germline gives CDR1 MNHEY, CDR2 SVGAGI. There are 14 residues in the CDR3. V shed 6 bases and J 5 bases; nucleotides not matched to a gene: 7. The CDR3 nucleotides read TGTGCCAGCAGAACCGGGACAGGAATAGATACGCAGTATTTT. This gives the protein CASRTGTGIDTQYF.

In its sample, this clonotype was seen many times. V usage is TRBV7-9 and J usage is TRBJ2-7, with unresolved D. V was trimmed by 6 bases and J by 4 bases, leaving 19 bases between them. Germline V lookup: CDR1 SEHNR, CDR2 FQNEAQ (reference sequence). The CDR3 loop spans 15 amino acids. The DNA of the CDR3 is TGTGCCAGCAGTTCCCTAGGGATCCCCGATTACGAGCAGTACTTC. It translates to CASSSLGIPDYEQYF.

The table lists this clonotype with many counts. The V gene is TRBV7-8, the J gene TRBJ2-1; 8 bases fit TRBD2. Germline V gene sequence: CDR1 SGHVS, CDR2 FQNEAQ. The CDR3 runs 17 residues. With V trimmed by 1 base and J by 4 bases, 9 bases remained unmatched. Here the CDR3 DNA reads TGTGCCAGCAGCTTAGTCGGGGCTAGCGGGTTTTACAATGAGCAGTTCTTC. As protein: CASSLVGASGFYNEQFF.

This clonotype was counted at least ten times. The rearrangement uses TRBV5-1 and TRBJ1-2; TRBD1 agrees at 8 bases. Trimming cost V 0 bases and J 5 bases; bases outside gene matches: 9. The CDR3 has 16 amino acids. Germline CDR1 SGHRS, CDR2 YFSETQ. The CDR3 spells CASSLEGRGQYYGYTF. Here the CDR3 DNA reads TGCGCCAGCAGCTTGGAGGGCAGGGGGCAGTATTATGGCTACACCTTC. The whole variable domain, remainder taken from reference TRBV5-1 and TRBJ1-2, is KAGVTQTPRYLIKTRGQQVTLSCSPISGHRSVSWYQQTPGQGLQFLFEYFSETQRNKGNFPGRFSGRQFSNSRSEMNVSTLELGDSALYLCASSLEGRGQYYGYTFGSGTRLTVV.

This clonotype was seen ten or more times. The V gene is TRBV28, the J gene TRBJ1-2, with 10 positions matching TRBD1. Unmatched junction bases numbered 4, after V lost 6 bases and J lost 3 bases. The CDR3 totals 14 residues. Germline loops: CDR1 MDHEN, CDR2 SYDVKM. The CDR3 DNA sequence: TGTGCCAGCAGCCAGGACAGGGGGGACTATGGCTACACCTTC. It yields the protein CASSQDRGDYGYTF.

This clonotype has ten or more counts. This chain connects TRBV5-8 to TRBJ1-6; D remains ambiguous. Germline V gives CDR1 SGHTS, CDR2 YDEGEE. V was clipped by 5 bases and J by 4 bases, with 16 bases between them. There are 16 residues in the CDR3. The CDR3 DNA reads as TGTGCCAGCAGGCCGGCCCGGGCAGATTATAATTCACCCCTCCACTTT. Its protein product is CASRPARADYNSPLHF. The full variable domain, with the rest looked up from reference TRBV5-8 and TRBJ1-6, is EAGVTQSPTHLIKTRGQQATLRCSPISGHTSVYWYQQALGLGLQFLLWYDEGEERNRGNFPPRFSGRQFPNYSSELNVNALELEDSALYLCASRPARADYNSPLHFGNGTRLTVT.

This clonotype was seen ten or more times. One end of the junction is discordant with germline, which a read error may explain. The rearrangement joins TRBV20-1 to TRBJ2-6; a weak D match, TRBD2 (6 bases). The CDR3 consists of 14 residues. Germline V gene sequence: CDR1 DFQATT, CDR2 SNEGSKA (reference sequence). CDR3 DNA sequence: TGCAGTGCTCCGGTCGGCGGCGGGGCCACCGTCCTGACTTTC. It codes for CSAPVGGGATVLTF.

On this clonotype: A read error may explain this, as a much larger clone is one base away. This rearrangement joins TRBV20-1 to TRBJ1-1; D is undetermined. The germline V and J ends were trimmed by 2 bases and 5 bases, with 18 bases remaining between them. There are 15 residues in the CDR3. CDR1 and CDR2 from the germline V gene are DFQATT and SNEGSKA (reference sequence). CDR3 region: CSARMVGTRATEAFF. In DNA form, the CDR3 reads TGCAGTGCTAGAATGGTAGGCACGAGGGCGACTGAAGCTTTCTTT.

The table lists this clonotype with many counts. The chain is built from TRBV5-6 and TRBJ2-5; the D gene could be TRBD1 or TRBD2 (5 bases each). The germline V gene has CDR1 SGHDT and CDR2 YYEEEE. Trimming cost V 3 bases and J 5 bases, with 14 bases left between them. The CDR3 extends over 14 amino acids. The CDR3 sequence is CASSWDQALETQYF. The DNA for the CDR3 is TGTGCCAGCAGCTGGGACCAAGCGCTCGAGACCCAGTACTTC.

In its sample, this clonotype was seen many times. The V and J genes are TRBV7-2 and TRBJ2-2, with D maybe TRBD2 (5 bases). V lost 5 bases to trimming and J lost 0 bases, with 10 bases between them. Germline assignment: CDR1 SGHTA and CDR2 FQGNSA. The CDR3 loop spans 15 amino acids. This chain's CDR3 is CASSRGNSNTGELFF. The CDR3 nucleotides read TGTGCCAGCAGCCGAGGGAATTCGAACACCGGGGAGCTGTTTTTT.

This clonotype occurred a few times. V and J are TRBV6-2 or TRBV6-3 and TRBJ2-5; tentative D call: TRBD1 (6 bases). Germline CDR1 is MNHEY and CDR2 is SVGEGT. The CDR3 sequence is 13 residues long. The V end lost 6 bases, the J end lost 5 bases, and 13 bases lay between the germline ends. CDR3 DNA: TGTGCCAGCAGACTCGCAGGGGTGGAGACCCAGTACTTC. It codes for CASRLAGVETQYF.

This clonotype was detected many times. The CDR3 loop is CSARYHSGNTIYF. The CDR3 nucleotides are TGCAGCGCCAGGTATCACTCTGGAAACACCATATATTTT. V gene TRBV20-1 combines with J gene TRBJ1-3, with D uncertain. The CDR3 spans 13 residues. Germline CDR1 reads DFQATT; CDR2 reads SNEGSKA (reference sequence).

Worth noting for this clonotype: A much larger clone differs by one base, so this may be a read error. V gene TRBV28 combines with J gene TRBJ2-1; maybe TRBD2 (5 bases). The CDR3 runs 16 residues. CDR1 is MDHEN and CDR2 is SYDVKM in the germline V gene. CDR3 coding DNA: TGTGCCAGCGGTTTATGGGTGGGGAGCGCCTACAATGAGCAGTTCTTC. This translates into CASGLWVGSAYNEQFF. Supplemented by reference TRBV28 and TRBJ2-1, the full variable domain reads DVKVTQSSRYLVKRTGEKVFLECVQDMDHENMFWYRQDPGLGLRLIYFSYDVKMKEKGDIPEGYSVSREKKERFSLILESASTNQTSMYLCASGLWVGSAYNEQFFGPGTRLTVL.